Listed below are T cell receptor beta chains from one sample, sequenced in a study of glioma-infiltrating T cells after dendritic cell vaccination. The method was immunoSEQ multiplex PCR; TCRdb's version includes in-frame clones alone and lacks a portion of them. This repertoire shows 85,000 or so clones, 75% to 90% found once; its top ten account for around 8%. This specimen consisted of blood, obtained after dendritic cell vaccination. The origin of the receptors is a human donor with glioblastoma. CDR3s include the opening cysteine and the closing phenylalanine or tryptophan. The D gene is left open where the match is weak. Not every row has a clone size; where given, it reads once, few, many or a size class.

j_gene,abundance,d_gene,v_gene,len,CDR3nt,CDR3aa
TRBJ1-5,NA,NA,TRBV28,14,TGTGCCAGCAGCCCCGGGGGGGGGAATCAGCCCCAGCATTTT,CASSPGGGNQPQHF
TRBJ2-1,NA,NA,TRBV6-4,16,TGTGCCAGCAGTGACTTACGAGCGGGCTCCTACAATGAGCAGTTCTTC,CASSDLRAGSYNEQFF
TRBJ2-3,NA,NA,TRBV5-4,16,TGTGCCAGCAGCCCCACAGTTGGAAGGTCCACAGATACGCAGTATTTT,CASSPTVGRSTDTQYF
TRBJ2-3,NA,NA,TRBV21-1,15,TGTGCCAGCGAGGGGACTAGCGGATGTGGAGATACGCAGTATTTT,CASEGTSGCGDTQYF
TRBJ2-2,NA,TRBD1,TRBV2,15,TGTGCCAGCAAGGGACAGGGAGGGAACACCGGGGAGCTGTTTTTT,CASKGQGGNTGELFF
TRBJ1-2,NA,NA,TRBV7-3,15,TGTGCCAGCAGCTTAACCCCCCCCCAGAAATATGGCTACACCTTC,CASSLTPPQKYGYTF
TRBJ2-1,NA,NA,TRBV7-3,13,TGTGCCAGCAGCTTAGGCCAGGCTTATGAGCAGTTCTTC,CASSLGQAYEQFF
TRBJ2-1,NA,TRBD2,TRBV28,17,TGTGCCAGCAGCCCAACTAGCGGGAGGGCCCCCTACAATGAGCAGTTCTTC,CASSPTSGRAPYNEQFF
TRBJ2-3,NA,TRBD2,TRBV7-2,18,TGTGCCAGCAGCTTAGATCGGTCTAGGGCGGGGGGGACAGATACGCAGTATTTT,CASSLDRSRAGGTDTQYF
TRBJ1-2,NA,NA,TRBV4-2,14,TGTGCCAGCAGCCAGATAACAGGGTGGGATGGCTACACCTTC,CASSQITGWDGYTF
TRBJ2-7,once,NA,TRBV9,15,TGTGCCAGCAGCGTAGGTGGACAGCCAAACTACGAGCAGTACTTC,CASSVGGQPNYEQYF
TRBJ1-6,NA,TRBD1,TRBV4-1,15,TGCGCCAGCAGCATTCAGGGGGCCTATAATTCACCCCTCCACTTT,CASSIQGAYNSPLHF
TRBJ2-1,NA,TRBD1,TRBV11-3,18,TGTGCCAGCAGCTTAGTGTTTGGGACAGGGGGCTCCTACAATGAGCAGTTCTTC,CASSLVFGTGGSYNEQFF
TRBJ2-5,NA,NA,TRBV16,14,TGTGCCAGCAGCCGGGGCACCCTAGGAGAGACCCAGTACTTC,CASSRGTLGETQYF
TRBJ1-4,NA,TRBD1,TRBV28,15,TGTGCCAGCAAAGTTCCCCGACAGGGTAATGAAAAACTGTTTTTT,CASKVPRQGNEKLFF
TRBJ2-7,NA,NA,TRBV29-1,12,TGCAGCGCCGGTCGAGAGCTCTACGAGCAGTACTTC,CSAGRELYEQYF
TRBJ2-2,NA,NA,TRBV7-7,16,TGTGCCAGCAGCTTAGACAGCTCGCCGAACACCGGGGAGCTGTTTTTT,CASSLDSSPNTGELFF
TRBJ2-7,once,TRBD2,TRBV4-1,17,TGCGCCAGCAGCCAAGATCGGGGGGAGCGCGACAGCTACGAGCAGTACTTC,CASSQDRGERDSYEQYF
TRBJ2-7,NA,TRBD2,TRBV30,13,TGTGCCTGGCTCTCCGGGGGGTCCTACGAGCAGTACTTC,CAWLSGGSYEQYF
TRBJ2-7,NA,NA,TRBV11-2,15,TGTGCCAGCAGCTTAGGCCAGGGGGGAAGGAACGAGCAGTACTTC,CASSLGQGGRNEQYF
TRBJ2-1,NA,NA,TRBV7-2,13,TGTGCCAGCAGCTTTGGGTCCGGAGATGAGCAGTTCTTC,CASSFGSGDEQFF
TRBJ2-1,NA,TRBD1,TRBV27,16,TGTGCCAGCAGTGTACTACAGGGGGGCTCCTACAATGAGCAGTTCTTC,CASSVLQGGSYNEQFF
TRBJ2-3,NA,TRBD2,TRBV9,16,TGTGCCAGCAGCCCGCTAGCGGGGGTCGGCACAGATACGCAGTATTTT,CASSPLAGVGTDTQYF
TRBJ1-4,NA,NA,TRBV5-1,15,TGCGCCAGCAGCTTGGGGCAGACTAAATTTGAAAAACTGTTTTTT,CASSLGQTKFEKLFF
TRBJ1-3,few,TRBD1,TRBV5-1,14,TGCGCCAGCAGCGCAGGGGGGACAGGAAACACCATATATTTT,CASSAGGTGNTIYF
TRBJ1-1,NA,NA,TRBV7-8,13,TGTGCCAGCAGTGTGAGGGTGAACACTGAAGCTTTCTTT,CASSVRVNTEAFF
TRBJ2-7,once,TRBD2,TRBV10-3,14,TGTGCCATCCGCCCTGGCGGGAGCGACTACGAGCAGTACTTC,CAIRPGGSDYEQYF
TRBJ2-3,NA,NA,TRBV15,15,TGTGCCACCAGCAGAGATGTCGGAGGGTCAGATACGCAGTATTTT,CATSRDVGGSDTQYF
TRBJ1-5,NA,NA,TRBV5-8,15,TGTGCCAGCAACGGGGGTACTTATAGCAATCAGCCCCAGCATTTT,CASNGGTYSNQPQHF
TRBJ1-2,NA,NA,TRBV7-2,15,TGTGCCAGCAGCTTAGCGGAGGGAGTAGTCTATGGCTACACCTTC,CASSLAEGVVYGYTF
TRBJ2-2,NA,TRBD2,TRBV19,17,TGTGCCAGTAGTAAGACTAGCGGGGGGGGAAACACCGGGGAGCTGTTTTTT,CASSKTSGGGNTGELFF
TRBJ1-6,NA,NA,TRBV11-1,14,TGTGCCAGCAGCTTAGCGGCGGGGAGATCACCCCTCCACTTT,CASSLAAGRSPLHF
TRBJ2-5,NA,TRBD2,TRBV14,18,TGTGCCAGCAGCCAAGATGGACTAGCGGGAGGGCGGGAAGAGACCCAGTACTTC,CASSQDGLAGGREETQYF
TRBJ2-7,NA,NA,TRBV11-3,15,TGTGCCAGCAGCTTAGAACGGGTGGGTACCTACGAGCAGTACTTC,CASSLERVGTYEQYF
TRBJ2-3,NA,TRBD2,TRBV9,11,TGTGCCAGCAGCCTAGCGGGGACGCAGTATTTT,CASSLAGTQYF
TRBJ2-3,NA,NA,TRBV4-1,15,TGCGCCAGCAGCCAAGATCCCCTAACAGCAGATACGCAGTATTTT,CASSQDPLTADTQYF
TRBJ2-2,NA,NA,TRBV19,11,TGTGCCACCGGGGAGGTCGGGGAGCTGTTTTTT,CATGEVGELFF
TRBJ2-1,NA,NA,TRBV9,15,TGTGCCAGCAGCGCCCGACAGGCCGACTACAATGAGCAGTTCTTC,CASSARQADYNEQFF
TRBJ2-4,NA,NA,TRBV18,13,TGTGCCAGCTCACCGAACAGGGAAAACATTCAGTACTTC,CASSPNRENIQYF
TRBJ2-3,NA,TRBD2,TRBV9,18,TGTGCCAGCAGCGTAGGGGGGACTAGCGGGGGTCCCACAGATACGCAGTATTTT,CASSVGGTSGGPTDTQYF
TRBJ2-2,NA,NA,TRBV11-3,15,TGTGCCAGCAGCTTAGCGGGGGGCGCGGCCGGGGAGCTGTTTTTT,CASSLAGGAAGELFF
TRBJ2-1,NA,NA,TRBV9,13,TGTGCCAGCAGCGTTTTAGATAACAATGAGCAGTTCTTC,CASSVLDNNEQFF
TRBJ2-5,NA,NA,TRBV7-2,14,TGTGCCAGCAGCTTCTTTCCGGGCCAAGAGACCCAGTACTTC,CASSFFPGQETQYF
TRBJ2-7,NA,TRBD1,TRBV23-1,14,TGCGCCAGCAGTCGTTCAGGGGGCCGCTACGAGCAGTACTTC,CASSRSGGRYEQYF
TRBJ2-2,once,TRBD2,TRBV30,15,TGTGCCTGGATTAAGAGCGGGAGGGTGACCGGGGAGCTGTTTTTT,CAWIKSGRVTGELFF
TRBJ1-4,NA,TRBD1,TRBV5-1,16,TGCGCCAGCAGCTTGGGGGACAGGGCAACTAATGAAAAACTGTTTTTT,CASSLGDRATNEKLFF
TRBJ2-5,NA,NA,TRBV15,14,TGTGCCACCAGCATCGGAGGGGACCAAGAGACCCAGTACTTC,CATSIGGDQETQYF
TRBJ1-3,few,TRBD1,TRBV6-6,15,TGTGCCAGCAGTTACTTACAGGGGACTGGAAACACCATATATTTT,CASSYLQGTGNTIYF
TRBJ1-1,NA,TRBD1,TRBV30,16,TGTGCCTGGAGTTCCGGGACAGGTCCCGTGGACACTGAAGCTTTCTTT,CAWSSGTGPVDTEAFF